The 17 T cell receptor beta chains given below trace back to one sample, sequenced in a study of regulatory T cells in long-lasting Graves disease. Building of the TCR beta libraries involved iRepertoire HTBI primers and Arm-PCR of CDR3 regions. TCRdb re-called the multiplex PCR reads through MiXCR, storing one row per CDR3 protein. Among a few hundred thousand distinct CDR3 sequences, roughly 14% were seen once, and the ten largest hold 10%. The time point is: newly diagnosed GD, antithyroid drugs for less than 3 months. From PBMCs, RNA was extracted and then used to make the TCR library. This same sample was also part of a study on T cells in Graves' hyperthyroidism and ophthalmopathy.

This material consisted of peripheral blood mononuclear cells (PBMCs), taken at new diagnosis, from a patient treated with antithyroid drugs. The receptors come from a man aged 25-40 years with Graves disease.

This clonotype has a count of ten or more. The J gene is TRBJ2-1, the V gene TRBV2; D remains ambiguous. Trimming took 4 bases from V and 4 from J, leaving 8 bases between them. From germline, CDR1 is SNHLY and CDR2 FYNNEI. The CDR3 runs 13 residues. The CDR3 sequence: CASSVQSYNEQFF. The DNA for the CDR3 is TGTGCCAGCAGTGTACAATCATACAATGAGCAGTTCTTC. The full variable domain, completed using reference TRBV2 and TRBJ2-1, is EPEVTQTPSHQVTQMGQEVILRCVPISNHLYFYWYRQILGQKVEFLVSFYNNEISEKSEIFDDQFSVERPDGSNFTLKIRSTKLEDSAMYFCASSVQSYNEQFFGPGTRLTVL.

This clonotype was found many times. V gene TRBV20-1 combines with J gene TRBJ1-6; TRBD1 might be the D (5 bases). This CDR3 is 13 amino acids long. Looked up from germline, CDR1 is DFQATT and CDR2 is SNEGSKA (reference sequence). Trimming took 4 bases from V and 5 from J, leaving 9 bases between them. CDR3 DNA: TGCAGTGCTATTCGACAGAATAATTCACCCCTCCACTTT. Residues: CSAIRQNNSPLHF.

The CDR3 protein is CATMDSNTGELFF. The CDR3 DNA reads TGTGCCACCATGGACAGTAACACCGGGGAGCTGTTTTTT. The chain carries TRBV19 and TRBJ2-2; TRBD1 is a possible D gene (6 bases). The CDR3 length is 13 residues. The germline gives CDR1 LNHDA, CDR2 SQIVND (reference sequence). The V end lost 10 bases, the J end lost 2 bases, and 11 bases lay between the germline ends.

This clonotype was recorded a few times. This chain connects TRBV5-6 to TRBJ1-1; the D is unclear. The CDR3 extends over 15 amino acids. Germline CDR1 reads SGHDT; CDR2 reads YYEEEE. V lost 0 bases, J lost 4 bases, and 13 bases lay in between. CDR3 in DNA: TGTGCCAGCAGCTTGGAGCCAGCCATGAGCACTGAAGCTTTCTTT. Its protein product is CASSLEPAMSTEAFF.

The chain couples TRBV10-3 to TRBJ2-5, with D possibly TRBD2 on 5 matching bases. CDR1 ENHRY and CDR2 SYGVKD come from the germline V gene. With 8 bases removed from V and 11 bases from J, the gap between germline ends came to 21 bases. The CDR3 has 13 amino acids. This CDR3 reads CAIRGGSRGIQYF. CDR3 nucleotides: TGTGCCATCCGAGGAGGAAGCCGGGGAATTCAGTACTTC.

This clonotype was recorded at least ten times. The chain recombines TRBV30 with TRBJ2-3, with D possibly matching TRBD1 (5 bases). V lost 4 bases and J lost 1, with 15 bases in between. This CDR3 has 15 residues. Per germline, CDR1 GTSNPN and CDR2 SVGIG (reference sequence). CDR3 in amino acids: CAWTYQGWGTDTQYF. The CDR3 DNA reads as TGTGCCTGGACTTATCAGGGATGGGGCACAGATACGCAGTATTTT.

Only a few counts were recorded for this clonotype. The V gene is TRBV5-1, the J gene TRBJ2-1, with TRBD1 matching 7 bases. In germline, CDR1 is SGHRS, CDR2 YFSETQ. CDR3 length equals 16 residues. J lost 0 bases, V lost 4 bases, and 7 bases had no gene match. In DNA, the CDR3 is TGCGCCAGCAGCCCAGGAAGGGACAGCTCCTACAATGAGCAGTTCTTC. Its protein is CASSPGRDSSYNEQFF.

The sample holds a few counts of this clonotype. The chain joins TRBV19 to TRBJ2-3, with a weak D call TRBD2 (5 bases). Germline CDR1 is LNHDA and CDR2 is SQIVND (reference sequence). V dropped 6 bases and J dropped 1 base, with 11 bases sitting between them. The CDR3 consists of 14 residues. In DNA form, the CDR3 reads TGTGCCAGTAGCTGGCGGGCTGGCACAGATACGCAGTATTTT. Residues: CASSWRAGTDTQYF. The full variable domain, its missing parts supplied by reference TRBV19 and TRBJ2-3, is DGGITQSPKYLFRKEGQNVTLSCEQNLNHDAMYWYRQDPGQGLRLIYYSQIVNDFQKGDIAEGYSVSREKKESFPLTVTSAQKNPTAFYLCASSWRAGTDTQYFGPGTRLTVL.

This clonotype was counted at least ten times. This chain links TRBV20-1 with TRBJ2-3; D gene unclear. V gave up 5 bases and J gave up 4 bases, with 7 bases separating them. This CDR3 has 11 amino acids. The germline CDR1 and CDR2 sequences are DFQATT and SNEGSKA (reference sequence). The CDR3 here is CSALGSDTQYF. The CDR3 DNA is TGCAGTGCTCTGGGATCAGATACGCAGTATTTT.

This clonotype was detected many times. J is TRBJ2-4 and V is TRBV7-2; D unresolved. Germline V CDR1 and CDR2: SGHTA, FQGNSA. The CDR3 runs 16 residues. The V gene lost 2 bases and the J gene lost 1 base, with 12 bases spanning the gap. CDR3 sequence (DNA): TGTGCCAGCAGCTTAACCGGTGCTCCGGCCAAAAACATTCAGTACTTC. Its translation is CASSLTGAPAKNIQYF.

This clonotype has ten or more counts. V is TRBV7-3 and J is TRBJ2-1, with TRBD2 identical over 15 bases. The V and J ends lost 4 bases and 10 bases, in that order; junction bases with no gene match: 5. The CDR3 is made up of 15 amino acids. Germline CDR1 and CDR2: SGHTA and FQGTGA. CDR3 nucleotides: TGTGCCAGCAGCTCGAGGACTAGCGGGAGGGGGGAGCAGTTCTTC. It is translated as CASSSRTSGRGEQFF.

This clonotype was seen repeatedly, ten times or more. V usage is TRBV5-1 and J usage is TRBJ2-7, with 7 bases fitting TRBD2. CDR1 is SGHRS, CDR2 YFSETQ, per germline. V was pared by 4 bases and J by 5 bases, with 6 bases of the junction left unmatched. The CDR3 is 13 residues long. The CDR3 DNA reads as TGCGCCAGCAGCCTCTCTAGCGGCCACGAGCAGTACTTC. Its translation is CASSLSSGHEQYF.

This clonotype was observed once. A far larger clone is off by one base, so a read error is likely. This chain connects TRBV20-1 to TRBJ2-3; weak D call: TRBD2 (5 bases). The DNA end lines up better with TRBJ2-5; the J call may be wrong. The CDR3 consists of 12 residues. Germline V gives CDR1 DFQATT, CDR2 SNEGSKA (reference sequence). As DNA, the CDR3 is TGCAGTGTAACGCGCCGGGGTCAGACCCAGTACTTC. Translation: CSVTRRGQTQYF.

The genes are TRBV6-1 and TRBJ2-7; 7 nucleotides agree with TRBD1. The CDR3 is 14 residues long. V was clipped by 6 bases and J by 2 bases; unmatched bases: 7. Germline CDR1 and CDR2: MNHNS and SASEGT. CDR3 in DNA: TGTGCCAGCAGGCCCGACAGGGCGACCTACGAGCAGTACTTC. This translates into CASRPDRATYEQYF.

This clonotype was seen at least ten times. This chain connects TRBV5-6 to TRBJ1-1; TRBD1 matches at 8 bases. The CDR3 has 14 amino acids. Germline CDR1 SGHDT, CDR2 YYEEEE. After removal of 1 base from V and 4 bases from J, the junction contained 3 bases not matched to a gene. As DNA, the CDR3 is TGTGCCAGCAGCTTGTTGGACAGGGCCACTGAAGCTTTCTTT. Translation: CASSLLDRATEAFF.

This clonotype came up many times. This rearrangement joins TRBV6-5 to TRBJ2-2; D might be TRBD2 (6 bases). Trimming took 3 bases from V and 5 from J, leaving 16 bases between them. Germline V gene sequence: CDR1 MNHEY, CDR2 SVGAGI. This CDR3 is 16 amino acids long. CDR3: CASSYDGGRGTGELFF. The CDR3 DNA reads TGTGCCAGCAGTTATGACGGGGGACGCGGGACCGGGGAGCTGTTTTTT.

The table lists this clonotype with a few counts. The chain uses TRBV19 and TRBJ2-2; D is perhaps TRBD1 (5 bases). The germline CDR1 and CDR2 sequences are LNHDA and SQIVND (reference sequence). Trimming pared 5 bases from V and 6 bases from J, leaving 13 bases between. The CDR3 has 14 residues. The CDR3 sequence: CASSFQGMAGELFF. The CDR3 DNA follows: TGTGCCAGTAGTTTTCAGGGAATGGCCGGGGAGCTGTTTTTT.